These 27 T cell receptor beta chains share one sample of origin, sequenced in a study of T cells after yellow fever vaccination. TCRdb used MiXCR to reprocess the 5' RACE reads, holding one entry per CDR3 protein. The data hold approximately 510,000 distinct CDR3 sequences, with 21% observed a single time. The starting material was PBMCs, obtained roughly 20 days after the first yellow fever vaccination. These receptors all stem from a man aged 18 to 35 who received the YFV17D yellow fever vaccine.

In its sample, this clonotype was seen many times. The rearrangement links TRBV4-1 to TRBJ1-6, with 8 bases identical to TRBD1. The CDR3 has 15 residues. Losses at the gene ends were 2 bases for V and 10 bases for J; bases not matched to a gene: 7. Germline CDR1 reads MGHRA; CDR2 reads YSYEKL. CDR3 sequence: CASSQWGQGASPLHF. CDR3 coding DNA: TGCGCCAGCAGCCAATGGGGCCAGGGGGCCTCACCCCTCCACTTT.

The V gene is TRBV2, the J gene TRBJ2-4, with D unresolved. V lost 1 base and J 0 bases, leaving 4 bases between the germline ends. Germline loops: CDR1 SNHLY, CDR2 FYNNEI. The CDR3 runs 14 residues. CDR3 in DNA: TGTGCCAGCAGTGAAGGGGTAGCCAAAAACATTCAGTACTTC. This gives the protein CASSEGVAKNIQYF.

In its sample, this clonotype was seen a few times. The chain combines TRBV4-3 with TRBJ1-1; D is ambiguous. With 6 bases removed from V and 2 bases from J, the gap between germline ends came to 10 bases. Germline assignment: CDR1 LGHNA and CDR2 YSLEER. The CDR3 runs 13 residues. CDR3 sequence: CASSQQRNTEAFF. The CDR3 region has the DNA TGCGCCAGCAGTCAGCAACGTAACACTGAAGCTTTCTTT.

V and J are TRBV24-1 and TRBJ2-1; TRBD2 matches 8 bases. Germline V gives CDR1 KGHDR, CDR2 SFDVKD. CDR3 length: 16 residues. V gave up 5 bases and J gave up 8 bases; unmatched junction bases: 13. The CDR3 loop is CATSAGGAVREDEQFF. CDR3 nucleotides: TGTGCCACCAGTGCGGGAGGGGCAGTACGGGAAGATGAGCAGTTCTTC.

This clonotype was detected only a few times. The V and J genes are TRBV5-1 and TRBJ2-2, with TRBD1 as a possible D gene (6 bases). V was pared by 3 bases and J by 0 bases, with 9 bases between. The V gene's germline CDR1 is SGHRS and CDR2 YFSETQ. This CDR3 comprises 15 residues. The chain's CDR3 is CASSSRGSNTGELFF. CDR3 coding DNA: TGCGCCAGCAGCTCCAGGGGCTCGAACACCGGGGAGCTGTTTTTT.

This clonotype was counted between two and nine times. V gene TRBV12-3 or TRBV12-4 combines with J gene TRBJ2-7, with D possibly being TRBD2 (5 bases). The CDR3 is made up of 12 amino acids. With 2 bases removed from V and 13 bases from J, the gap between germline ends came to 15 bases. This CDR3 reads CASSLNQGREYF. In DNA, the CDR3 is TGTGCCAGCAGTTTAAATCAAGGGAGAGAATACTTC.

The CDR3 sequence: CASTSGGVEQFF. The DNA for the CDR3 is TGTGCCAGCACCTCAGGGGGCGTTGAGCAGTTCTTC. The V call is TRBV6-5, the J call TRBJ2-1, with 8 nucleotides matching TRBD1. Germline V gives CDR1 MNHEY, CDR2 SVGAGI. V lost 7 bases to trimming and J lost 9 bases; unmatched junction nucleotides: 5. The CDR3 extends over 12 amino acids.

The CDR3 loop reads CASSMGQGWETQYF. Here the CDR3 DNA reads TGTGCCAGCAGCATGGGACAGGGATGGGAGACCCAGTACTTC. The J gene is TRBJ2-5, the V gene TRBV7-2; 9 bases are a match to TRBD1. This CDR3 has 14 amino acids. V lost 5 bases to trimming and J lost 5 bases; unmatched junction nucleotides: 6. Germline V gene data show CDR1 as SGHTA and CDR2 as FQGNSA.

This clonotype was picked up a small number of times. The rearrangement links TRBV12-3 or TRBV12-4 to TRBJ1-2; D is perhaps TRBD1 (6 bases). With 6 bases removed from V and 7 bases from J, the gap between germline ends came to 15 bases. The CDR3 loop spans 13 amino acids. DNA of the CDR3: TGTGCCAGCAGCTTAACAGGGATCCGTGGCTACACCTTC. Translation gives CASSLTGIRGYTF.

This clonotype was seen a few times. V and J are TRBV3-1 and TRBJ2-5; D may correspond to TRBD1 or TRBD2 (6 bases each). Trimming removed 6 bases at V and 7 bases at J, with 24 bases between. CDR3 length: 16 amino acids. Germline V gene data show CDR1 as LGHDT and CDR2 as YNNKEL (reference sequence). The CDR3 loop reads CASRGTPWGPGGTQYF. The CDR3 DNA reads TGTGCCAGCAGGGGGACTCCTTGGGGGCCCGGAGGGACCCAGTACTTC.

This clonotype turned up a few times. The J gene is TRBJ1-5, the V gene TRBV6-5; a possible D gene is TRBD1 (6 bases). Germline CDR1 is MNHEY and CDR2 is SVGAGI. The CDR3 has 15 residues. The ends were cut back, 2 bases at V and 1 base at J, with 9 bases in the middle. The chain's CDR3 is CASSYGGASNQPQHF. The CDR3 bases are TGTGCCAGCAGTTACGGGGGGGCGAGCAATCAGCCCCAGCATTTT.

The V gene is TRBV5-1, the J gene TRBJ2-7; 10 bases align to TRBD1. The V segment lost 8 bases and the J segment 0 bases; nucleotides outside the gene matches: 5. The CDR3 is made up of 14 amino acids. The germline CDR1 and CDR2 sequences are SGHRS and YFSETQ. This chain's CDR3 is CARTGTGASYEQYV. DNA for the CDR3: TGCGCCAGAACCGGGACAGGGGCCTCCTACGAGCAGTACGTC.

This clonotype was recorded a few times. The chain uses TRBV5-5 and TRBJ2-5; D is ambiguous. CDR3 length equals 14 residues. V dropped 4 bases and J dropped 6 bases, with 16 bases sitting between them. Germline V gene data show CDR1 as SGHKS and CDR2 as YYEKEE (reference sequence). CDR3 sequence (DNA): TGTGCCAGCAGCCCGGTGGAGCGTTCGAAGACCCAGTACTTC. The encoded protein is CASSPVERSKTQYF.

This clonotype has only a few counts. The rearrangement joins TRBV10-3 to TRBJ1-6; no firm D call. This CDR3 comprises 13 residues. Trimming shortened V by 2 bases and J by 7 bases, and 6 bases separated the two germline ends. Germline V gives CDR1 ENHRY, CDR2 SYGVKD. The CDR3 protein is CAISEVSNSPLHF. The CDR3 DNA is TGTGCCATCAGTGAGGTGTCCAATTCACCCCTCCACTTT.

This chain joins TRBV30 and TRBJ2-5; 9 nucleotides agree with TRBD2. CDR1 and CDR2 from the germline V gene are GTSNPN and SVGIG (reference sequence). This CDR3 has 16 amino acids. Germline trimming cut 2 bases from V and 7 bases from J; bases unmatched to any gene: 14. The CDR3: CAWSILGDSGGRTQYF. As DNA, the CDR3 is TGTGCCTGGAGTATACTCGGGGATAGCGGGGGTCGGACCCAGTACTTC.

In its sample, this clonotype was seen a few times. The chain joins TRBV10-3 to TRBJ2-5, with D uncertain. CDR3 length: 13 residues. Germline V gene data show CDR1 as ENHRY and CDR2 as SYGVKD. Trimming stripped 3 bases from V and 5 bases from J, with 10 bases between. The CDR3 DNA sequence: TGTGCCATCAGTGATGGGGTCGGGGAGACCCAGTACTTC. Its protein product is CAISDGVGETQYF.

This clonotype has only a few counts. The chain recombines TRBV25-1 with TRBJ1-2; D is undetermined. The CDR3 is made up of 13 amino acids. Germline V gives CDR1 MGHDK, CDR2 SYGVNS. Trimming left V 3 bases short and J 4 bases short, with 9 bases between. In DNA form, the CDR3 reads TGTGCCAGCAGTGAGGATCACAGCTATGGCTACACCTTC. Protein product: CASSEDHSYGYTF.

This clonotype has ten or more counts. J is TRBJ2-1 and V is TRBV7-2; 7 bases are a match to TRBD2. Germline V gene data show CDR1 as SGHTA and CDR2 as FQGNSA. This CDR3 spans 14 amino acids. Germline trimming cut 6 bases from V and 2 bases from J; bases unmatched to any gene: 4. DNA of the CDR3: TGTGCCAGCAGTAGGAGCGGGGCCTACAATGAGCAGTTCTTC. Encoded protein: CASSRSGAYNEQFF.

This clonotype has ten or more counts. CDR3 nucleotide sequence: TGTGCCATCTCCTATCTCCCGGAAGCTAGCACAGATACGCAGTATTTT. Its translation: CAISYLPEASTDTQYF. The chain uses TRBV10-3 and TRBJ2-3, with D unresolved. Per germline, CDR1 ENHRY and CDR2 SYGVKD. There are 16 residues in the CDR3. V lost 8 bases and J lost 0, with 18 bases in between.

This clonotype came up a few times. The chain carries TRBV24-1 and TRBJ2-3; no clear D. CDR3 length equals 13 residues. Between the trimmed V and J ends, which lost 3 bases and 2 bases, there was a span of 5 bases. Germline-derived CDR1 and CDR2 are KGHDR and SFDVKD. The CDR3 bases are TGTGCCACCAGTGATCCCTACACAGATACGCAGTATTTT. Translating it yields CATSDPYTDTQYF.

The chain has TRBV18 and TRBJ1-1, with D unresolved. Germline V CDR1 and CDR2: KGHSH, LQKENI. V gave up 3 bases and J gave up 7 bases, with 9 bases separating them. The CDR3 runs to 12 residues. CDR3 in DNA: TGTGCCAGCTCACCGTCCGGGGATGAAGCTTTCTTT. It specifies CASSPSGDEAFF.

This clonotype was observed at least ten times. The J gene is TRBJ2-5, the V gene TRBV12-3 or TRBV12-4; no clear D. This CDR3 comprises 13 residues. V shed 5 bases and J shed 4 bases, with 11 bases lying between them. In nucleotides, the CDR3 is TGTGCCAGCAGTCTCAACTGGGGAGAGACCCAGTACTTC. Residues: CASSLNWGETQYF.

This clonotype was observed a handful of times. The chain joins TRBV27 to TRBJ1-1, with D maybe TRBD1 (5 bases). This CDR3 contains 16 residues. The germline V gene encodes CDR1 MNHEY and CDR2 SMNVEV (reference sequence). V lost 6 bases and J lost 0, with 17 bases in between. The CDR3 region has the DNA TGTGCCAGCAGGGATAGGGACGCCGGAATGAACACTGAAGCTTTCTTT. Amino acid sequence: CASRDRDAGMNTEAFF.

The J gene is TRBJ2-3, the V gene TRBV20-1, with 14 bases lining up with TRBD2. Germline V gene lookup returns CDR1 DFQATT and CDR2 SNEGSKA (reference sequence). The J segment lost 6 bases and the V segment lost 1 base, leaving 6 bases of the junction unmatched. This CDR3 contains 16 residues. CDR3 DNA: TGCAGTGCTAGAGTGACTAGCGGGGGGGGGTGGGATACGCAGTATTTT. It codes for CSARVTSGGGWDTQYF.

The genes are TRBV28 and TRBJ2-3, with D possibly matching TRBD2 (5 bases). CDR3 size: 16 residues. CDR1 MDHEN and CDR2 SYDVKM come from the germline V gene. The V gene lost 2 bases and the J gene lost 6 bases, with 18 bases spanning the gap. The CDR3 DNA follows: TGTGCCAGCAGTTTAGGCTCCGGACTCCTTCGTGATACGCAGTATTTT. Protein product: CASSLGSGLLRDTQYF.

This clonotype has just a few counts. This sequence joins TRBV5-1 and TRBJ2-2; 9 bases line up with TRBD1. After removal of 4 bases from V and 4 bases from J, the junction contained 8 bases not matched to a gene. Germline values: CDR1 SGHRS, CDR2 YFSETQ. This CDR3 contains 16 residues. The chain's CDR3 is CASSVSGQGPTGELFF. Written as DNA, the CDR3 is TGCGCCAGCAGCGTATCGGGACAGGGCCCCACCGGGGAGCTGTTTTTT.

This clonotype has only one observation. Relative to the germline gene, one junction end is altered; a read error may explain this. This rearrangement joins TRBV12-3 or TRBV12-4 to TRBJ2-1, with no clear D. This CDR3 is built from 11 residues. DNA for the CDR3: TGTGCCAGCAGGAACGGGCATGAGCAGCTCTTC. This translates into CASRNGHEQLF.